The T cell receptor beta chain described here comes from a study of T cell repertoires in cytomegalovirus infection. Whole-study context: Matching HLA type and CMV infection were both indicated by public TCR beta signatures. Study conclusions and caveats: Based on cumulative public TCR beta family frequency, carriers of CMV plus the relevant HLA were identified. Clonotypes of TCR beta that were HLA-C-restricted and CMV-specific dominated the ex vivo response.

Germline CDR1 reads SGHVS; CDR2 reads FQNEAQ. The CDR3 length is 12 residues. Via MiXCR, TCRdb re-called the reads, giving one row per CDR3 protein. The sample carries roughly 200,000 distinct CDR3 sequences, 8% to 10% recorded once. Turning to this clonotype: Its antigen is not known. One base separates it from a far larger clone, so it is likely a read error.

V gene TRBV7-8 combines with J gene TRBJ2-1; no definite D call. The specimen was PBMCs. The receptor comes from a human donor in good health (CMV status not recorded). Some clones in this sample may be carry-over from other donors' samples. The chain's CDR3 is CAISLGDNEQFF. In DNA, the CDR3 is TGTGCCATCAGCTTAGGTGACAATGAGCAGTTCTTC. The full variable domain, rest sourced from reference TRBV7-8 and TRBJ2-1, is GAGVSQSPRYKVAKRGQDVALRCDPISGHVSLFWYQQALGQGPEFLTYFQNEAQLDKSGLPSDRFFAERPEGSVSTLKIQRTQQEDSAVYLCAISLGDNEQFFGPGTRLTVL.